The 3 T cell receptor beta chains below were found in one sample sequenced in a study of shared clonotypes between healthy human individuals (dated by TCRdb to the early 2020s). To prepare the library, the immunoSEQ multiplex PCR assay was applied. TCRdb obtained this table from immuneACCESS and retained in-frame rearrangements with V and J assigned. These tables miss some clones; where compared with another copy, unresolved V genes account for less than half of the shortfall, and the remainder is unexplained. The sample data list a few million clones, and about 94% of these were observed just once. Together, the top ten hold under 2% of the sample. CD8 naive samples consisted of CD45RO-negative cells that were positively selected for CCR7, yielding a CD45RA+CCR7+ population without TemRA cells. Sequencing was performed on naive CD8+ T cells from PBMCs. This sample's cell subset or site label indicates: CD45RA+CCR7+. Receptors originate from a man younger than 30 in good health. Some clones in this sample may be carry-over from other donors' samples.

The CDR3 DNA reads TGTGCCAGCAGTGAATGGGCCAGGGGGGCCGAGGGTGAAAAACTGTTTTTT. This encodes CASSEWARGAEGEKLFF. The V and J genes are TRBV25-1 and TRBJ1-4; 7 bases match TRBD1. This CDR3 is built from 17 residues. Germline assignment: CDR1 MGHDK and CDR2 SYGVNS. V shed 1 base and J 7 bases; nucleotides not matched to a gene: 12.

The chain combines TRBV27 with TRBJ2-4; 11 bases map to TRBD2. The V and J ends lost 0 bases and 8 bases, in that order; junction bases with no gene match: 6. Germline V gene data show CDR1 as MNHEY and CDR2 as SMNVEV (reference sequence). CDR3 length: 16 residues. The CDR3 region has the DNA TGTGCCAGCAGTTTATCTAGCGGGAGGGCCTTAGACATTCAGTACTTC. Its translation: CASSLSSGRALDIQYF.

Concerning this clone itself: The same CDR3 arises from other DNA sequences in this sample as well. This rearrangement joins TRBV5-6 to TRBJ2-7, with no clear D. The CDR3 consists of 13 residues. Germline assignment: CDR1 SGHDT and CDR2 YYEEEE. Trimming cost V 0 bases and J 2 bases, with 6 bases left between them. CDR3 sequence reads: CASSLGLTYEQYF. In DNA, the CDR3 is TGTGCCAGCAGCTTGGGTCTGACCTACGAGCAGTACTTC.